This T cell receptor (beta chain) was documented in a study of T cells after yellow fever vaccination. General observations from the study: Relatively few clonotypes were ones that appeared in both CD4 and CD8 compartments. Weaker in magnitude, the secondary response showed a faster peak on day 5 versus 15.

V was cut by 3 bases and J by 3 bases, with 18 bases left in between. In germline, CDR1 is DFQATT, CDR2 SNEGSKA (reference sequence). The CDR3 has 16 amino acids. TCRdb re-called the 5' RACE reads with MiXCR, one entry per CDR3 protein. Of a few hundred thousand distinct CDR3 sequences detected, about 15% appear once; the ten largest clones hold around 16%. This clonotype was counted between two and nine times. Its antigen is unknown. This clonotype originated in a man younger than 30 who received the YFV17D yellow fever vaccine. The gene calls are TRBV20-1 and TRBJ1-5; D may be TRBD1 (5 bases). Material: PBMCs, obtained about 5 days after the first yellow fever vaccination. CDR3 loop: CSARNILGASNQPQHF. CDR3 DNA: TGCAGTGCTAGGAACATCTTAGGGGCCTCCAATCAGCCCCAGCATTTT.